The source of this T cell receptor beta chain is a study of control samples from healthy donors and cancer patients. Looked up from germline, CDR1 is MDHEN and CDR2 is SYDVKM. The V segment lost 5 bases and the J segment 4 bases; nucleotides outside the gene matches: 9. This CDR3 comprises 15 residues. Data came from immunoSEQ multiplex PCR; TCRdb stores just in-frame clones and leaves some out. The sample has 200,000 or so clones, 85% to 95% seen once. The sample comprised blood. The chain couples TRBV28 to TRBJ1-1, with 8 bases aligning to TRBD1. The origin of this receptor is a man in his forties or fifties in good health. CDR3 residues: CASSLPGTGVTEAFF. CDR3 coding DNA: TGTGCCAGCAGTCTTCCCGGGACAGGTGTCACTGAAGCTTTCTTT. Based on the CDR3 plus reference TRBV28 and TRBJ1-1, the full variable domain is DVKVTQSSRYLVKRTGEKVFLECVQDMDHENMFWYRQDPGLGLRLIYFSYDVKMKEKGDIPEGYSVSREKKERFSLILESASTNQTSMYLCASSLPGTGVTEAFFGQGTRLTVV.